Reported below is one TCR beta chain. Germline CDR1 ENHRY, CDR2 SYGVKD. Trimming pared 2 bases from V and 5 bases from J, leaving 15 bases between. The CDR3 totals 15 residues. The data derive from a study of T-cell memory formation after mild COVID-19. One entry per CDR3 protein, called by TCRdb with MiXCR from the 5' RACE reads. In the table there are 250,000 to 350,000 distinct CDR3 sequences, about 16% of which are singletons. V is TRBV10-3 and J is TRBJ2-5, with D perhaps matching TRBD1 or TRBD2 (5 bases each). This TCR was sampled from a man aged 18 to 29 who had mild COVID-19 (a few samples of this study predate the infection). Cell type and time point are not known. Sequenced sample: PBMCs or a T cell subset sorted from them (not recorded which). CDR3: CAISELGTQRETQYF. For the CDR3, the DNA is TGTGCCATCAGTGAGCTTGGGACCCAACGGGAGACCCAGTACTTC.